This T cell receptor beta chain was captured by sequencing in a study of blood T cell repertoires in COVID-19. The method was immunoSEQ multiplex PCR; TCRdb's version includes in-frame clones alone and lacks a portion of them. Found here are 200,000 to 250,000 clones, 84% of them singletons; the top ten hold 1.8%. This CDR3 has 13 amino acids. V lost 3 bases, J lost 0 bases, and 5 bases lay in between. Looked up from germline, CDR1 is KGHSH and CDR2 is LQKENI. To note about this clone: This sample includes further DNA sequences coding for the same CDR3.

Material: PBMCs or T cells enriched from blood (not recorded which). This receptor was identified in a man in his 60s who had recovered from COVID-19. This chain connects TRBV18 to TRBJ1-1; D remains ambiguous. The CDR3 here is CASSPTLNTEAFF. The CDR3 region has the DNA TGTGCCAGCTCACCGACTCTGAACACTGAAGCTTTCTTT. Full variable domain (rest looked up from reference TRBV18 and TRBJ1-1): NAGVMQNPRHLVRRRGQEARLRCSPMKGHSHVYWYRQLPEEGLKFMVYLQKENIIDESGMPKERFSAEFPKEGPSILRIQQVVRGDSAAYFCASSPTLNTEAFFGQGTRLTVV.